This T cell receptor (beta chain) is drawn from a study of blood T cell repertoires in COVID-19. This CDR3 has 15 residues. Germline V lookup: CDR1 SEHNR, CDR2 FQNEAQ (reference sequence). The germline V and J ends were trimmed by 1 base and 6 bases, with 10 bases remaining between them. Seattle-derived patients entered the study during active infection and were followed longitudinally. Data came from immunoSEQ multiplex PCR; TCRdb stores just in-frame clones and leaves some out. The profile covers 300,000 or so clones, with more than 85% appearing a single time and around 2.2% taken by the ten largest.

V usage is TRBV7-9 and J usage is TRBJ1-6; D gene ambiguous. Specimen: peripheral blood. The origin of this receptor is a woman between 25 and 40 years old with COVID-19, enrolled during active disease. The CDR3 spells CASSLETGVNSPLHF. In nucleotides, the CDR3 is TGTGCCAGCAGCTTAGAAACCGGGGTTAATTCACCCCTCCACTTT.